Given below is one T cell receptor (beta chain) in context. Its cognate antigen is unknown. The method was immunoSEQ multiplex PCR; TCRdb's version includes in-frame clones alone and lacks a portion of them. This sample has tens of thousands of clones, with 70% to 85% found just once. Germline lookup yields CDR1 SGHRS and CDR2 YFSETQ. CDR3 size: 14 residues. V trimming: 3 bases; J trimming: 5 bases; junction bases outside the gene matches: 2. These data belong to a study of OX40 agonist ivuxolimab in advanced cancers. Study as a whole: Participants averaged roughly 57 years of age (range roughly 23 to 79) and were 75% to 90% male. Study results and limitations: At 0.1 to 3.0 mg/kg and by week 6, clonal expansion occurred in CD4+ and CD8+ blood T cells.

The receptor was isolated from an adult with an advanced solid tumor such as melanoma, head and neck, liver or kidney cancer. The chain couples TRBV5-1 to TRBJ2-7; TRBD2 matches at 13 bases. The source was CD4+ or CD8+ T cells sorted from blood, collected in a trial of the OX40 agonist ivuxolimab. CDR3 DNA: TGCGCCAGCAGCTCACTAGCGGGGGGGAACGAGCAGTACTTC. This translates into CASSSLAGGNEQYF.